These T cell receptor beta chains were read from a single sample in a study of spatial heterogeneity in lung cancer. TCRdb itself ran the 5' RACE reads through MiXCR, one entry per CDR3 protein. Among some 120,000 distinct CDR3 sequences listed, 9% to 15% were seen once. The sample in question was PBMCs, obtained at follow-up. These receptors all come from a male donor with early-stage non-small cell lung cancer. Each CDR3 is given with its conserved first and last residue. Each record gives: clone size, V gene, J gene, D gene, CDR3 DNA, CDR3 protein. A D gene is named only where the DNA matches it firmly. Size is omitted from some rows. Given values are once, few, many or a class for expanded clones.

NA,TRBV3-1,TRBJ2-6,NA,TGTGCCAGCAGCCCGTCGGGACACCGGATCTGGGCCAACGTCCTGACTTTC,CASSPSGHRIWANVLTF
NA,TRBV28,TRBJ1-1,NA,TGTGCCAGCAGTCGCCCTCAGGGAGGGAAGGCTGAAGCTTTCTTT,CASSRPQGGKAEAFF
NA,TRBV19,TRBJ1-5,TRBD1,TGTGCCAGTAGTAACCCTCCTGGGACAGGGGGCAATCAGCCCCAGCATTTT,CASSNPPGTGGNQPQHF
many,TRBV5-1,TRBJ1-4,NA,TGCGCCAGCAGCTTGGGTCGTTACGATGAAAAACTGTTTTTT,CASSLGRYDEKLFF
many,TRBV11-2,TRBJ2-7,NA,TGTGCCAGCAGCTCAGCAGCACTCTCCTACGAGCAGTACTTC,CASSSAALSYEQYF
NA,TRBV5-1,TRBJ2-4,TRBD1,TGCGCCAGCAGCTGGGGACAGGGGGCAGCCAAAAACATTCAGTACTTC,CASSWGQGAAKNIQYF
many,TRBV20-1,TRBJ2-7,TRBD1,TGCAGTGCCAACCGGGACAGGGGTGTCTACGAGCAGTACTTC,CSANRDRGVYEQYF
NA,TRBV29-1,TRBJ1-5,NA,TGCAGCGTTGCCTCCGGGACGGGGAATCAGCCCCAGCATTTT,CSVASGTGNQPQHF
NA,TRBV2,TRBJ1-3,NA,TGTGCCAGCAGTGGGATGGAGCCCTCTGGAAACACCATATATTTT,CASSGMEPSGNTIYF
NA,TRBV10-3,TRBJ1-2,NA,TGTGCCATCAGTGAGCCGGGACACTATGGCTACACCTTC,CAISEPGHYGYTF
few,TRBV28,TRBJ2-7,NA,TGTGCCAGCAGTTTCGGAGACGGCCCCTACGAGCAGTACTTC,CASSFGDGPYEQYF
NA,TRBV2,TRBJ1-5,TRBD1,TGTGCCAGCAGTTTCCGGGACAGGAGCTTGCAGCCCCAGCATTTT,CASSFRDRSLQPQHF
few,TRBV6-5,TRBJ2-5,NA,TGTGCCAGCAGGGTACAAGAGACCCAGTACTTC,CASRVQETQYF
many,TRBV12-3/TRBV12-4,TRBJ2-7,TRBD1,TGTGCCAGCAGGGGGACAGGGCTCAGCTACGAGCAGTACTTC,CASRGTGLSYEQYF
few,TRBV6-5,TRBJ1-6,TRBD1,TGTGCCAGCATGACAGGGACCTTCTCACCCCTCCACTTT,CASMTGTFSPLHF
few,TRBV28,TRBJ1-5,NA,TGTGCCAGCAGTTTAGAATGGCATAGCAATCAGCCCCAGCATTTT,CASSLEWHSNQPQHF